The entry below describes one T cell receptor beta chain. The sample is drawn from a study of blood T cell repertoires in COVID-19. Study-wide background: The samples span acute and convalescent COVID-19 from the United States, Italy and Spain. In each case, the material was cDNA or gDNA derived from T cells, B-cell-depleted T cells, or PBMCs.

The V and J ends lost 5 bases and 5 bases respectively, with 30 bases between them. The V gene's germline CDR1 is MNHNY and CDR2 SVGAGI (reference sequence). The CDR3 is 19 amino acids. In the authors' methods: The authors estimated nucleated cell counts from reference gene primer amplification. Clones were read by immunoSEQ multiplex PCR, and TCRdb kept only the in-frame ones, dropping some. That table furnishes V, J and clone size, whereas the DNA furnished D and trimming. Of more than 95,000 clones in the sample, over 80% were seen once. This sequence joins TRBV6-6 and TRBJ1-1; D is unresolved. Input material: peripheral blood. The clonotype originates from a man aged 55 to 70 with acute or convalescent COVID-19. CDR3: CASSPQGPRVGLWKTEAFF. In DNA, the CDR3 is TGTGCCAGCAGTCCCCAAGGACCAAGGGTCGGACTGTGGAAAACTGAAGCTTTCTTT.